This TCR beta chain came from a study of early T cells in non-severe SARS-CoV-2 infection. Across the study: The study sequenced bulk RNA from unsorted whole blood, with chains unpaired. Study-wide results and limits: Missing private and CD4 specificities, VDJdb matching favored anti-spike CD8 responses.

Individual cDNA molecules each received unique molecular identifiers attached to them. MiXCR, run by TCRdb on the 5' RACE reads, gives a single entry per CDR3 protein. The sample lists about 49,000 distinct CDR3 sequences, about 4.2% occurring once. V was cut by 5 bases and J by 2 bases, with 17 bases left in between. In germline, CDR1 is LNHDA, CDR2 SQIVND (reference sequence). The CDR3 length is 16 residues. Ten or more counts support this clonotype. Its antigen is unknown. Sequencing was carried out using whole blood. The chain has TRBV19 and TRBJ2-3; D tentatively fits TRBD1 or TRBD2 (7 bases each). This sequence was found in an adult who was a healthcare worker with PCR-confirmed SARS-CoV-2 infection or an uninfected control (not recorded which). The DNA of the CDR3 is TGTGCCAGTAGTCGGGGGGACAGCCACACCACAGATACGCAGTATTTT. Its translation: CASSRGDSHTTDTQYF.